Only a few counts were recorded for the clone carrying this T cell receptor beta chain. Antigen specificity is unknown. The record originates from a study of T cell repertoires in cytomegalovirus infection. Study in general: Public TCR beta signature analysis indicated the presence of both CMV infection and matching HLA type. Study-level findings and limits: CMV-specific TCR beta clonotypes restricted by HLA-C dominated the ex vivo response. There were carriers of CMV plus the relevant HLA, and cumulative public TCR beta family frequency identified them.

MiXCR, run by TCRdb on the reads, gives a single entry per CDR3 protein. The table has 200,000 to 250,000 distinct CDR3 sequences, roughly 23% seen once; the top ten hold roughly 18%. The CDR3 is 12 amino acids. Germline V gene lookup returns CDR1 SEHNR and CDR2 FQNEAQ (reference sequence). The germline V and J ends were trimmed by 5 bases and 8 bases, with 10 bases remaining between them. The sequenced sample consisted of CD8+ T cells from PBMCs. This TCR was recovered from a human donor in good health (CMV status not recorded). Some clones in this sample may be carry-over from other donors' samples. The J gene is TRBJ1-5, the V gene TRBV7-9; D not resolved. The CDR3 is CASSGGLEPQHF. In DNA, the CDR3 is TGTGCCAGCAGCGGAGGACTGGAGCCCCAGCATTTT.